This entry features one TCR beta chain sequence. This sample was taken from a study of cytomegalovirus exposure and HLA in healthy donors. Germline CDR1 and CDR2: KGHSH and LQKENI. V lost 2 bases and J lost 7; bases outside the gene matches: 13. The CDR3 contains 17 residues. 60 Vbeta and 13 Jbeta primers were used in PCR. Sequencing used immunoSEQ multiplex PCR; TCRdb keeps in-frame clones, though not all of them. The ten most abundant clones cover 1.5% to 2% of a sample with 100,000 to 150,000 clones. Sequencing was carried out using PBMCs. J is TRBJ2-7 and V is TRBV18, with 11 bases fitting TRBD1. This clonotype was obtained from a woman aged 40 to 50 in good health and CMV-seropositive. CDR3 in DNA: TGTGCCAGCTCACCAATACCCGGGACAGGGGGATCGGGTGAGCAGTACTTC. This translates into CASSPIPGTGGSGEQYF.